Presented here are 18 T cell receptor beta chains from one specimen sequenced in a study of metastatic and nonmetastatic thyroid tumors. TCRdb re-called clones from the PCR reads using MiXCR. The sample holds some 40,000 clones, approximately 20% seen once. All patients reached thyroid surgery having received no treatment beforehand. Sequencing was performed on blood. The source is a female donor with papillary thyroid cancer or a benign thyroid nodule (not recorded which). Some clones in this sample may be carry-over from other donors' samples.

This clone was counted many times. The chain recombines TRBV6-1 with TRBJ1-3; possible D gene TRBD1, 5 bases. Trimming took off 2 bases at V and 0 bases at J, with 11 bases between the two ends. This CDR3 is built from 16 residues. In germline, CDR1 is MNHNS, CDR2 SASEGT. The CDR3 loop reads CASSERHDSSGNTIYF. CDR3 sequence (DNA): TGTGCCAGCAGTGAAAGGCACGACAGCTCTGGAAACACCATATATTTT.

Many counts were recorded for this clone. The gene calls are TRBV6-1 and TRBJ2-1; possibly TRBD1 for D (5 bases). The CDR3 loop spans 17 amino acids. The germline CDR1 and CDR2 sequences are MNHNS and SASEGT. Between the trimmed V and J ends, which lost 0 bases and 0 bases, there was a span of 12 bases. The CDR3, as DNA: TGTGCCAGCAGTGAAGCGACAGTTTCTAGCTCCTACAATGAGCAGTTCTTC. Translated, it gives CASSEATVSSSYNEQFF.

About this clone itself: This could be a read error, since a much larger clone is one nucleotide away. The chain carries TRBV15 and TRBJ1-4, with D uncertain. Deletions cut 0 bases from V and 1 base from J, with 15 bases between. CDR3 size: 18 residues. The germline gives CDR1 LNHNV, CDR2 YYDKDF (reference sequence). The CDR3 DNA reads as TGTGCCACCAGCAGAGATTTAAGGAGGATGAAAACTAATGAAAAACTGTTTTTT. Protein sequence: CATSRDLRRMKTNEKLFF. The complete variable domain, with remaining parts taken from reference TRBV15 and TRBJ1-4, reads DAMVIQNPRYQVTQFGKPVTLSCSQTLNHNVMYWYQQKSSQAPKLLFHYYDKDFNNEADTPDNFQSRRPNTSFCFLDIRSPGLGDTAMYLCATSRDLRRMKTNEKLFFGSGTQLSVL.

The chain employs TRBV7-9 and TRBJ2-5; 7 positions match TRBD1. The CDR3 is 14 amino acids. Germline V CDR1 and CDR2: SEHNR, FQNEAQ (reference sequence). Trimming at V came to 5 bases and at J to 4 bases, leaving 7 bases not matched to a gene. The CDR3 sequence is CASSTTGQGETQYF. The DNA of the CDR3 is TGTGCCAGCAGCACGACAGGGCAGGGAGAGACCCAGTACTTC.

This clone was recorded a few times. The J gene is TRBJ2-7, the V gene TRBV20-1; 8 nucleotides match TRBD2. The CDR3 consists of 15 residues. V trimming: 1 base; J trimming: 6 bases; junction bases outside the gene matches: 11. The germline gives CDR1 DFQATT, CDR2 SNEGSKA (reference sequence). The DNA of the CDR3 is TGCAGTGCTAGAGCCCTGGGTAGCGGGGAAGGCGAGCAGTACTTC. This encodes CSARALGSGEGEQYF.

The V and J genes are TRBV20-1 and TRBJ2-5; TRBD2 might be the D (6 bases). CDR3 length: 14 amino acids. Germline loops: CDR1 DFQATT, CDR2 SNEGSKA (reference sequence). V was clipped by 3 bases and J by 9 bases, with 20 bases between them. This CDR3 reads CSARKGVGTGSQYF. Written as DNA, the CDR3 is TGCAGTGCTAGGAAAGGAGTGGGGACTGGTTCCCAGTACTTC.

Judged by abundance, this clone is medium-sized. J is TRBJ2-7 and V is TRBV2; D is perhaps TRBD2 (6 bases). Germline V CDR1 and CDR2: SNHLY, FYNNEI. Deletions cut 6 bases from V and 2 bases from J, with 14 bases between. The CDR3 covers 14 residues. The CDR3 spells CASRGTYFTYEQYF. The CDR3 DNA follows: TGTGCCAGCAGGGGGACTTACTTTACCTACGAGCAGTACTTC.

This clone was detected ten times or more. This chain connects TRBV12-3 or TRBV12-4 to TRBJ2-7; unclear D gene. This CDR3 has 14 amino acids. Deletions cut 6 bases from V and 0 bases from J, with 12 bases between. The CDR3 loop is CASSLSASSYEQYF. For the CDR3, the DNA is TGTGCCAGCAGCCTCTCGGCGAGCTCCTACGAGCAGTACTTC.

This chain links TRBV14 with TRBJ2-1; 15 nucleotides agree with TRBD2. Unmatched junction bases numbered 11, after V lost 4 bases and J lost 4 bases. Germline V lookup: CDR1 SGHDN, CDR2 FVKESK. CDR3 size: 19 residues. CDR3 sequence: CASSPSVGLAGGRYNEQFF. The CDR3, as DNA: TGTGCCAGCAGCCCTAGTGTGGGACTAGCGGGAGGTAGATACAATGAGCAGTTCTTC.

This clone was detected ten times or more. The chain is built from TRBV27 and TRBJ2-1; the D gene is possibly TRBD1 (6 bases). The CDR3 runs 14 residues. V lost 9 bases and J lost 0, with 12 bases in between. The germline V gene encodes CDR1 MNHEY and CDR2 SMNVEV (reference sequence). CDR3 loop: CASKRDTSYNEQFF. In nucleotides, the CDR3 is TGTGCCAGTAAGAGGGACACCTCCTACAATGAGCAGTTCTTC.

This clone was seen a handful of times. A much larger clone differs by one base, so this may be a read error. The rearrangement links TRBV9 to TRBJ2-1, with D hard to call. Germline assignment: CDR1 SGDLS and CDR2 YYNGEE. Trimming took off 7 bases at V and 7 bases at J, with 15 bases between the two ends. The CDR3 runs 13 residues. This CDR3 reads CASVLSHGNEQFF. The CDR3 coding sequence is TGTGCCAGCGTACTCTCCCATGGGAATGAGCAGTTCTTC.

CDR3 sequence reads: CSARDLARNYGYTF. The CDR3 DNA is TGCAGTGCTAGAGATCTCGCCAGAAACTATGGCTACACCTTC. J is TRBJ1-2 and V is TRBV20-1, with D unresolved. Germline assignment: CDR1 DFQATT and CDR2 SNEGSKA (reference sequence). V dropped 0 bases and J dropped 2 bases, with 10 bases sitting between them. CDR3 length equals 14 residues.

This clone was observed at least ten times. This sequence joins TRBV24-1 and TRBJ2-1; no clear D gene. Germline V gene sequence: CDR1 KGHDR, CDR2 SFDVKD. Trimming shortened V by 5 bases and J by 0 bases, and 19 bases separated the two germline ends. This CDR3 has 18 residues. DNA of the CDR3: TGTGCCACCAGTGCCAGGACCGTAACCGCTAGCTCCTACAATGAGCAGTTCTTC. It codes for CATSARTVTASSYNEQFF.

This clone was seen at least ten times. The chain joins TRBV20-1 to TRBJ2-7; D remains unclear. Germline V gene sequence: CDR1 DFQATT, CDR2 SNEGSKA (reference sequence). Trimming stripped 4 bases from V and 2 bases from J, with 15 bases between. The CDR3 has 14 residues. The CDR3 region is CSAILSTAAYEQYF. The DNA for the CDR3 is TGCAGTGCTATCCTTTCGACGGCGGCCTACGAGCAGTACTTC.

At least ten counts were recorded for this clone. In DNA form, the CDR3 reads TGTGCCAGCAGTTCAGGGACTAGCAGTGCAGATACGCAGTATTTT. This sequence encodes CASSSGTSSADTQYF. The chain recombines TRBV27 with TRBJ2-3; 9 bases are a match to TRBD2. Germline V gives CDR1 MNHEY, CDR2 SMNVEV (reference sequence). CDR3 length: 15 residues. The junction had 6 bases not matched to a gene; V was cut back by 4 bases and J by 4 bases.

This rearrangement joins TRBV27 to TRBJ1-4, with D perhaps TRBD1 (6 bases). Germline V gene lookup returns CDR1 MNHEY and CDR2 SMNVEV (reference sequence). The length of the CDR3 is 12 residues. The CDR3 DNA reads as TGTGACCAGGACAGTCCGAATGAAAAACTGTTTTTT. This encodes CDQDSPNEKLFF.

This clone was seen at least ten times. The chain combines TRBV7-2 with TRBJ1-5; D call uncertain. The germline V and J ends were trimmed by 2 bases and 3 bases, with 5 bases remaining between them. Germline V gene data show CDR1 as SGHTA and CDR2 as FQGNSA. The CDR3 runs 13 residues. DNA for the CDR3: TGTGCCAGCAGCTTAAATTCCAATCAGCCCCAGCATTTT. This translates into CASSLNSNQPQHF.

This clone was observed many times. The rearrangement links TRBV11-3 to TRBJ1-3; perhaps TRBD1 as D (5 bases). With 5 bases removed from V and 2 bases from J, the gap between germline ends came to 10 bases. The CDR3 loop spans 14 amino acids. CDR1 is SGHNT, CDR2 YENEEA, per germline. The CDR3 nucleotides are TGTGCCAGCAGCCCCGACAGTCCTGGAAACACCATATATTTT. Protein sequence: CASSPDSPGNTIYF.